Listed here is a single T cell receptor (beta chain). The CDR3 sequence is 14 residues long. Germline V lookup: CDR1 LNHDA, CDR2 SQIVND (reference sequence). J was trimmed by 5 bases and V by 9 bases; bases with no gene match: 11. This entry is derived from a study of blood T cell repertoires in COVID-19. The overall study: Acute-phase and convalescent COVID-19 samples originated in the United States, Italy and Spain. The analysed material was cDNA or gDNA that came from T cells, B-cell-depleted T cells, or PBMCs.

Original data processing: Scientists estimated how many nucleated cells there were by amplifying reference gene primers. Assay: immunoSEQ multiplex PCR; the TCRdb copy retains only in-frame clones and omits some. The V and J calls and clone size come from that table; D and trimming were worked out from the DNA. The sample holds about 140,000 clones, around 88% seen once. This receptor was obtained from a human donor in a cohort sampled during active COVID-19. Sequencing input: peripheral blood. The rearrangement joins TRBV19 to TRBJ2-5, with 8 bases identical to TRBD1. CDR3 region: CASGTQGAVETQYF. Written as DNA, the CDR3 is TGTGCCAGCGGGACCCAGGGGGCGGTGGAGACCCAGTACTTC.